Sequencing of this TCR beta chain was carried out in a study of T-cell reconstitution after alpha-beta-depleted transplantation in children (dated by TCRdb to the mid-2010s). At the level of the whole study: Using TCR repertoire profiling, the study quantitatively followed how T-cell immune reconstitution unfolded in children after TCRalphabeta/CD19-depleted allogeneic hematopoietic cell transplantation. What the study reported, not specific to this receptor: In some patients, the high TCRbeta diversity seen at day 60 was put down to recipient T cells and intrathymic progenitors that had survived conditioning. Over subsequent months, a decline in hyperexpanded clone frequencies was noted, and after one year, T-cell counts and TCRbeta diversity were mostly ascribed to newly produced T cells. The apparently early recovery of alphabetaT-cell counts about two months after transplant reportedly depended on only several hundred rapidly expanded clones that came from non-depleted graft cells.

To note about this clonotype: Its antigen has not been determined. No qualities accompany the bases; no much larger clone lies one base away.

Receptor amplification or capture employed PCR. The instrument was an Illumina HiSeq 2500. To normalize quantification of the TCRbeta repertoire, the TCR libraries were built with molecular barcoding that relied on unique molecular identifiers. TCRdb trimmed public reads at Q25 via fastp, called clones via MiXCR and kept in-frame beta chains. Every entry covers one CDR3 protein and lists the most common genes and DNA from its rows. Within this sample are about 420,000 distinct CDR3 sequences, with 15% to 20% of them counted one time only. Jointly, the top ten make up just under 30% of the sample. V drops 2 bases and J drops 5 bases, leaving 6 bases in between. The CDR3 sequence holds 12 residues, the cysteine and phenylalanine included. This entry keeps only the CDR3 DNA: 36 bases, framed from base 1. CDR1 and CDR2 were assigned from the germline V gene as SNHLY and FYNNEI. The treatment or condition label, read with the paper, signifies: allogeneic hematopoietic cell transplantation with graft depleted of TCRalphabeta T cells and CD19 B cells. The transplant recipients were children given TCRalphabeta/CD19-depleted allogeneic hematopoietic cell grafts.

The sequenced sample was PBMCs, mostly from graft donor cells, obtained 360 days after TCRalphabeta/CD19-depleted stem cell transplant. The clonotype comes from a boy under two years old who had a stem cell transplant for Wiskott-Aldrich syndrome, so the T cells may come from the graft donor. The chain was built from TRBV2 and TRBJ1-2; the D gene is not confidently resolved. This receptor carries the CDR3 CASSETGYGYTF. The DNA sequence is TGTGCCAGCAGTGAAACGGGTTATGGCTACACCTTC.